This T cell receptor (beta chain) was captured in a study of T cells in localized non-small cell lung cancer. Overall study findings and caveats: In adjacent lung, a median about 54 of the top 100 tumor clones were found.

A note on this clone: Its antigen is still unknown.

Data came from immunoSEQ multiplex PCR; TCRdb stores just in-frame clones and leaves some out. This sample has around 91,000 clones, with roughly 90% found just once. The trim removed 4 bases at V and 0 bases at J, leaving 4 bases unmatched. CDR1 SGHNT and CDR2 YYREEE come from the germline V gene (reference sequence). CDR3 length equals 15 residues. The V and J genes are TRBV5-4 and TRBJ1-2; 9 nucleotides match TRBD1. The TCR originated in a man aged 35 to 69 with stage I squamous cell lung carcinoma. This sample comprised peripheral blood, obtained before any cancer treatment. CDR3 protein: CASSPGQGANYGYTF. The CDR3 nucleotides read TGTGCCAGCAGCCCGGGACAGGGAGCTAACTATGGCTACACCTTC. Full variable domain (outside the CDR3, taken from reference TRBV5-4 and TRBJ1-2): ETGVTQSPTHLIKTRGQQVTLRCSSQSGHNTVSWYQQALGQGPQFIFQYYREEENGRGNFPPRFSGLQFPNYSSELNVNALELDDSALYLCASSPGQGANYGYTFGSGTRLTVV.